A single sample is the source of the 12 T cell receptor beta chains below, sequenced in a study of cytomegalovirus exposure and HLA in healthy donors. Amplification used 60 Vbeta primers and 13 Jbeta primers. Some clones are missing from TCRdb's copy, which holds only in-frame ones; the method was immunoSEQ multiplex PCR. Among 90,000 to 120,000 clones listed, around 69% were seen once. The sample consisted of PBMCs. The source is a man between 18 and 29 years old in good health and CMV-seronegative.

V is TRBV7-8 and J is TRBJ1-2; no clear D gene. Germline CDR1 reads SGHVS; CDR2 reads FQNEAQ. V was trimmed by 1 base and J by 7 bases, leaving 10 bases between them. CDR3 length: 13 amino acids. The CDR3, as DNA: TGTGCCAGCAGCTTAGGAGTCACGAGTGGCTACACCTTC. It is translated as CASSLGVTSGYTF.

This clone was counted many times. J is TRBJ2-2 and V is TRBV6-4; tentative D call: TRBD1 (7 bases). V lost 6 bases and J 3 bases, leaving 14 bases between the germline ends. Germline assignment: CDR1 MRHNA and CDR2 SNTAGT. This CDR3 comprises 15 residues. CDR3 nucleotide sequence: TGTGCCAGCAGCGGAGGGACAGCGGACACCGGGGAGCTGTTTTTT. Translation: CASSGGTADTGELFF.

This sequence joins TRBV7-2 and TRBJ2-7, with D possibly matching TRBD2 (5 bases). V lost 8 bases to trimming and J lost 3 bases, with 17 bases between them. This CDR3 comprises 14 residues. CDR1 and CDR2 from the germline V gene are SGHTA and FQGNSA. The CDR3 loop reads CASRPKGGVYEQYF. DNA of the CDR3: TGTGCCAGCCGCCCTAAAGGAGGAGTCTACGAGCAGTACTTC. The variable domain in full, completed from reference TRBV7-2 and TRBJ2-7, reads GAGVSQSPSNKVTEKGKDVELRCDPISGHTALYWYRQSLGQGLEFLIYFQGNSAPDKSGLPSDRFSAERTGGSVSTLTIQRTQQEDSAVYLCASRPKGGVYEQYFGPGTRLTVT.

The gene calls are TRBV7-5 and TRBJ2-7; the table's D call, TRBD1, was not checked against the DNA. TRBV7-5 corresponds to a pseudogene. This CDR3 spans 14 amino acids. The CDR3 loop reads CVRSQGQLTYEQYF. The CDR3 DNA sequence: TGTGTCAGAAGTCAGGGACAGCTTACGTACGAGCAGTACTTC.

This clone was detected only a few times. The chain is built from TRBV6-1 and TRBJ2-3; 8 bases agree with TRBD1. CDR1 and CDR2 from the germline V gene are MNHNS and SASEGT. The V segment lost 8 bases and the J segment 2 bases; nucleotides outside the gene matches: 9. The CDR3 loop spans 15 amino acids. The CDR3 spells CASSGGQRHTDTQYF. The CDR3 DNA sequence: TGTGCCAGCTCAGGGGGCCAAAGGCACACAGATACGCAGTATTTT.

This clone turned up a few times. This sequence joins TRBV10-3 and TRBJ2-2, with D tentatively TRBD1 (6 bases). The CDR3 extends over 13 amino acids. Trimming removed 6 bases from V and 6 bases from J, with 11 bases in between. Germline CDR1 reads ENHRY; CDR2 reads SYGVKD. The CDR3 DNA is TGTGCCATCAGACAGGGCACGGCCGGGGAGCTGTTTTTT. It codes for CAIRQGTAGELFF.

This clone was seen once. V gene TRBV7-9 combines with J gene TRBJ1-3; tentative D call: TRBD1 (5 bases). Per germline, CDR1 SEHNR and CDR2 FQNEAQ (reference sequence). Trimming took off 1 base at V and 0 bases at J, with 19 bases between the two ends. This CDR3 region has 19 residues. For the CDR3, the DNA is TGTGCCAGCAGCTTAGGAGAAGTGAGACAGAAGAGCTCTGGAAACACCATATATTTT. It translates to CASSLGEVRQKSSGNTIYF.

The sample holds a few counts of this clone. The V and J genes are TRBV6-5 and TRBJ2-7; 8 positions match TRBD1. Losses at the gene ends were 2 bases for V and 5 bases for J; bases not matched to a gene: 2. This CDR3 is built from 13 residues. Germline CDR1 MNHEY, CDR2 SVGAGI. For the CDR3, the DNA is TGTGCCAGCAGTTACGACAGGGGAAACGAGCAGTACTTC. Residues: CASSYDRGNEQYF.

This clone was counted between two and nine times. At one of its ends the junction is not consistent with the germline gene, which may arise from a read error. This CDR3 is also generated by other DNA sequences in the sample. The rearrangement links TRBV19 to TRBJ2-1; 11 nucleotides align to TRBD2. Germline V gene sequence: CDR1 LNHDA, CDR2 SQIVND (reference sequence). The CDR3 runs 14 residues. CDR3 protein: CASRIAGGPDEQFF. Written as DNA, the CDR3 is TGTGCCAGTAGGATAGCGGGGGGGCCGGATGAGCAGTTCTTC.

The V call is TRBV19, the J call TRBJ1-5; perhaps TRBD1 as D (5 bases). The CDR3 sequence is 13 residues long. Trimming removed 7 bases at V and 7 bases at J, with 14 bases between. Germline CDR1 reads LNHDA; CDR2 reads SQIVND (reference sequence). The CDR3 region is CASKWGGYQPQHF. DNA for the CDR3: TGTGCCAGTAAGTGGGGGGGATACCAGCCCCAGCATTTT.

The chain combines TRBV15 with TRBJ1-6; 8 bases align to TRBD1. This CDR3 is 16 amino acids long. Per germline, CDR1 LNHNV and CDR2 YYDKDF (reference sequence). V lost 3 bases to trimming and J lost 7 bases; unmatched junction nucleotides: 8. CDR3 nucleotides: TGTGCCACCAGCAGCGCCCAGGGGGCGAGGAATTCACCCCTCCACTTT. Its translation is CATSSAQGARNSPLHF.

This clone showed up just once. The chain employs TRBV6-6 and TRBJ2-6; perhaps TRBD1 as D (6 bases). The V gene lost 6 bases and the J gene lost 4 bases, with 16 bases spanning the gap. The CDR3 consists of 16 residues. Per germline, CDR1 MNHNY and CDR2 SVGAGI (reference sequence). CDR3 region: CASRATGFSGANVLTF. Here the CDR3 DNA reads TGTGCCAGCAGAGCGACAGGATTCTCAGGGGCCAACGTCCTGACTTTC.